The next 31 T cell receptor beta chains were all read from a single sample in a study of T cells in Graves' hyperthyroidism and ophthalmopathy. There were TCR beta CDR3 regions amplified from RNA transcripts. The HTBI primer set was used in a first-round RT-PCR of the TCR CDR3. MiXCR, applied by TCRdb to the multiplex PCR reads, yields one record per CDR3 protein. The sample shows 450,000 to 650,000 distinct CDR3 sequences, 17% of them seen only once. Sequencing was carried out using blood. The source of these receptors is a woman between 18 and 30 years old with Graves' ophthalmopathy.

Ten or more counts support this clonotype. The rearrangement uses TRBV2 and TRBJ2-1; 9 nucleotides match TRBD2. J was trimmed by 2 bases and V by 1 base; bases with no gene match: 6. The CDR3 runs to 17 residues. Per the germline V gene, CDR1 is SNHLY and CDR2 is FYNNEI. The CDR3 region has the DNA TGTGCCAGCAGTGAAGTTTGGAGCGGGGGGACCTACAATGAGCAGTTCTTC. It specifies CASSEVWSGGTYNEQFF. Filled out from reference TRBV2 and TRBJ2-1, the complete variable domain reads EPEVTQTPSHQVTQMGQEVILRCVPISNHLYFYWYRQILGQKVEFLVSFYNNEISEKSEIFDDQFSVERPDGSNFTLKIRSTKLEDSAMYFCASSEVWSGGTYNEQFFGPGTRLTVL.

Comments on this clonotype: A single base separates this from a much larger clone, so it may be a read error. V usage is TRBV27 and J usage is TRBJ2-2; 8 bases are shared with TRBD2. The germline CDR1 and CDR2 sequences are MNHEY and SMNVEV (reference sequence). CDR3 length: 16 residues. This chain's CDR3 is CASRLTSGVRSGELLF. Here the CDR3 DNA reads TGTGCCAGCAGGCTAACTAGCGGCGTTCGGTCCGGGGAGCTGCTTTTT.

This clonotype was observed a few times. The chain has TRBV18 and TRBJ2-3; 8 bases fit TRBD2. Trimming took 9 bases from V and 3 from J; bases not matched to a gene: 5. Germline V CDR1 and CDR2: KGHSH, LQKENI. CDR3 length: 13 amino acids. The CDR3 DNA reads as TGTGCCAGTGCCGGGACTAGAACAGATACGCAGTATTTT. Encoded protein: CASAGTRTDTQYF.

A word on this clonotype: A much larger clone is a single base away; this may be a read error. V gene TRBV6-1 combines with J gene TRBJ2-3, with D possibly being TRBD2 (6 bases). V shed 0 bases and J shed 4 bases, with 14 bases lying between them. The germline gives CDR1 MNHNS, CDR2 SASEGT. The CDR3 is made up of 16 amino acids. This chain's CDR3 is CASSEARGLGADTQYF. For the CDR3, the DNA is TGTGCCAGCAGTGAAGCGCGGGGTCTCGGCGCAGATACGCAGTATTTT.

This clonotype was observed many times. The CDR3 loop is CASSSGTGGYEQYF. The CDR3 DNA follows: TGTGCCAGCAGTTCCGGGACTGGGGGCTACGAGCAGTACTTC. This rearrangement joins TRBV12-3 or TRBV12-4 to TRBJ2-7, with a tentative D call TRBD2 (6 bases). Trimming shortened V by 4 bases and J by 3 bases, and 13 bases separated the two germline ends. There are 14 residues in the CDR3.

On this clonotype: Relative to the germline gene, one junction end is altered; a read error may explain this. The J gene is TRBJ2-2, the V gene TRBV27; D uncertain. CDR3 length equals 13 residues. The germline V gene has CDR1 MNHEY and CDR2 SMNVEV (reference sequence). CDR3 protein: CASSLSQKYVLIF. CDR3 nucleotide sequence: TGTGCCAGCAGTTTATCACAGAAGTATGTTCTTATTTTT.

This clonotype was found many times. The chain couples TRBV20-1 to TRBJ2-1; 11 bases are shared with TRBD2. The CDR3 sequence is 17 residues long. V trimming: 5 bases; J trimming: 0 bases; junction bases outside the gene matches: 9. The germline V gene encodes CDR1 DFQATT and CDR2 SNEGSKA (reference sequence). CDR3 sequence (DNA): TGCAGTGCTTCGGGACTAGCGGAAATGAGCTCCTACAATGAGCAGTTCTTC. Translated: CSASGLAEMSSYNEQFF.

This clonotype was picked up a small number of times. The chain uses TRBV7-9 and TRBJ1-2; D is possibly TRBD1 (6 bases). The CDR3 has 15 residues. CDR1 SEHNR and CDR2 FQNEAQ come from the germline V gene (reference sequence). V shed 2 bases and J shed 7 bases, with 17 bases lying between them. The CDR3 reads CASSLLPWTDVGYTF. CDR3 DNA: TGTGCCAGCAGCTTACTCCCCTGGACAGATGTTGGCTACACCTTC.

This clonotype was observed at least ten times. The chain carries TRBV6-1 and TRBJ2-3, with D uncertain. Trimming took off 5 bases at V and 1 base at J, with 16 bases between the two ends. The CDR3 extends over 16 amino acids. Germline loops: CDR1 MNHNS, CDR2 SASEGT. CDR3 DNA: TGTGCCAGCAGTCCCTCCCCAACCTCGGGCACAGATACGCAGTATTTT. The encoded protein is CASSPSPTSGTDTQYF.

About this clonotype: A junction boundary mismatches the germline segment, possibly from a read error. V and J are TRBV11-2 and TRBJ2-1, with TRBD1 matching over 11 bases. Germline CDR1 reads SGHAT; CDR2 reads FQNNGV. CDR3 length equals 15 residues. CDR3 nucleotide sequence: TGTGCCAGCAGCTTAGTGGACAGGGGGCTCAATGAGCGGTTCTTC. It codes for CASSLVDRGLNERFF. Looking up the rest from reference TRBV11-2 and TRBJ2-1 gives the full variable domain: EAGVAQSPRYKIIEKRQSVAFWCNPISGHATLYWYQQILGQGPKLLIQFQNNGVVDDSQLPKDRFSAERLKGVDSTLKIQPAKLEDSAVYLCASSLVDRGLNERFFGPGTRLTVL.

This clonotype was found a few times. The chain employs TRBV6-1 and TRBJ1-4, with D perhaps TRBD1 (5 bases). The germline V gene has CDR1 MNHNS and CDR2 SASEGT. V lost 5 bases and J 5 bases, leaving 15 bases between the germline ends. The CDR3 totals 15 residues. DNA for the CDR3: TGTGCCAGCAGTATAGACAGAGTGGAAAATGAAAAACTGTTTTTT. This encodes CASSIDRVENEKLFF.

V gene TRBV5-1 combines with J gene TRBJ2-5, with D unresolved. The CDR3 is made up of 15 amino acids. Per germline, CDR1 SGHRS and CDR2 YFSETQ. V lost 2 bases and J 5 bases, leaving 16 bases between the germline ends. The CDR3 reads CASSFGVGLWETQYF. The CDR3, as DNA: TGCGCCAGCAGCTTCGGAGTGGGTTTGTGGGAGACCCAGTACTTC.

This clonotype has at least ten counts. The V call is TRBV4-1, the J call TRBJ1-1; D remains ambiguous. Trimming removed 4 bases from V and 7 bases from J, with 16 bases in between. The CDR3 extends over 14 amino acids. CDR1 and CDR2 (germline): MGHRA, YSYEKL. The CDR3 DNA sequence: TGCGCCAGCAGCCTGGGCAGGTACGGTCATGAAGCTTTCTTT. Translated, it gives CASSLGRYGHEAFF.

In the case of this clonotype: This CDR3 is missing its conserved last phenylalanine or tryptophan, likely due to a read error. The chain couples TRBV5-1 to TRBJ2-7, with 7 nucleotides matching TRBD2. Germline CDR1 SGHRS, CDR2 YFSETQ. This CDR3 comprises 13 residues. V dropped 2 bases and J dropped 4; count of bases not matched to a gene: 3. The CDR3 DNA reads TGCGCCAGCAGCTTTGGGGGGGGTTACGAGCAGTACTCC. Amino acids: CASSFGGGYEQYS.

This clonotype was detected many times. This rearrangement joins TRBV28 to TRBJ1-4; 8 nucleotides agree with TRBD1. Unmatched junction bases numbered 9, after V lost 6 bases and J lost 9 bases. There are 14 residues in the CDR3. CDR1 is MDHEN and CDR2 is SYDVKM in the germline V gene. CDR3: CASSLGQGGKKLFF. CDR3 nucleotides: TGTGCCAGCAGCCTCGGACAGGGCGGCAAAAAACTGTTTTTT.

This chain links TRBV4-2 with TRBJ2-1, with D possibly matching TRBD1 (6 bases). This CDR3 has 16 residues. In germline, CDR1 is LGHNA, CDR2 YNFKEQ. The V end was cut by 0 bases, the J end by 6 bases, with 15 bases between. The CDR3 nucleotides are TGTGCCAGCAGCCAAGAAATACAGGGAAGAGGCAATGAGCAGTTCTTC. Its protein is CASSQEIQGRGNEQFF.

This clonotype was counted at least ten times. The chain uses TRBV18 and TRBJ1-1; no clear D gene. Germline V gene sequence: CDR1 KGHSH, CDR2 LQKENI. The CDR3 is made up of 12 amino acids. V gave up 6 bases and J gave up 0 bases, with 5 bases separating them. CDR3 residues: CASSKMNTEAFF. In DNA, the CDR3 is TGTGCCAGCTCCAAGATGAACACTGAAGCTTTCTTT. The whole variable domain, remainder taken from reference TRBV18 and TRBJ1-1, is NAGVMQNPRHLVRRRGQEARLRCSPMKGHSHVYWYRQLPEEGLKFMVYLQKENIIDESGMPKERFSAEFPKEGPSILRIQQVVRGDSAAYFCASSKMNTEAFFGQGTRLTVV.

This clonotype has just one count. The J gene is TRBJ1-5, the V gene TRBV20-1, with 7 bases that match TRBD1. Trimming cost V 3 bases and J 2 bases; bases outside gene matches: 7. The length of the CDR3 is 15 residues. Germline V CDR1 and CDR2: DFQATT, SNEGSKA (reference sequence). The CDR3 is CSASTGARGNQPQHF. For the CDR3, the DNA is TGCAGTGCTAGCACAGGGGCGAGGGGCAATCAGCCCCAGCATTTT.

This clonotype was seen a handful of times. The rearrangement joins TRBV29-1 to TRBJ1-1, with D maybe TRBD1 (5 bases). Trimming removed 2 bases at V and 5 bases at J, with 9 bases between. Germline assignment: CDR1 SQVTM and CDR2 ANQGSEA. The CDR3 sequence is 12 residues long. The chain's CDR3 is CSVEIWGTEAFF. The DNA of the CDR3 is TGCAGCGTTGAAATTTGGGGGACTGAAGCTTTCTTT.

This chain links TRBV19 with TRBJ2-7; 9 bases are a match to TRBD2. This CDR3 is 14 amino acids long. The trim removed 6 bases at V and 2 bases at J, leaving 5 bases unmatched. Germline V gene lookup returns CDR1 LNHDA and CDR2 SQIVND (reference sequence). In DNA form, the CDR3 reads TGTGCCAGTAGCGCGGGGGGGACTACCTACGAGCAGTACTTC. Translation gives CASSAGGTTYEQYF.

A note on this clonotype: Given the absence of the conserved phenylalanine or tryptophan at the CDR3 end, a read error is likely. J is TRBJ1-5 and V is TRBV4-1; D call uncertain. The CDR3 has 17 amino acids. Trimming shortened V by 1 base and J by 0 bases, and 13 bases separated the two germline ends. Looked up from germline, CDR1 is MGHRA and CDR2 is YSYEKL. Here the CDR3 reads CASSQVDLFYSNQPQHL. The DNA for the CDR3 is TGCGCCAGCAGCCAAGTCGACCTTTTTTATAGCAATCAGCCCCAGCATTTG.

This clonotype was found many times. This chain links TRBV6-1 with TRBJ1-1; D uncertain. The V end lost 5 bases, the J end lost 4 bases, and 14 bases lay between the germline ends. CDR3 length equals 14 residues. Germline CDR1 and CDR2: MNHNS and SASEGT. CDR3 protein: CASSSEGRSTEAFF. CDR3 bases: TGTGCCAGCAGTTCGGAGGGTCGTAGCACTGAAGCTTTCTTT.

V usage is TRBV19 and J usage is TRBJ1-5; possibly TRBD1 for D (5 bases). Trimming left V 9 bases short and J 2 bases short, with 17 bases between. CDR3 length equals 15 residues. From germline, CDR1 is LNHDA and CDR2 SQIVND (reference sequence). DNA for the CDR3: TGTGCCAGCCAATACGGCAGGGAGGGCAATCAGCCCCAGCATTTT. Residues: CASQYGREGNQPQHF.

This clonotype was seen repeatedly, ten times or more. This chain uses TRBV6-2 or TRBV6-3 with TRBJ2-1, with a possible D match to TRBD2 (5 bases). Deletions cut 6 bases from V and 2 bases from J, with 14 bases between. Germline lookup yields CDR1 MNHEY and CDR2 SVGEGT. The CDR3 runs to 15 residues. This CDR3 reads CASSPGLLTYNEQFF. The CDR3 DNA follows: TGTGCCAGCAGCCCCGGACTCTTAACCTACAATGAGCAGTTCTTC.

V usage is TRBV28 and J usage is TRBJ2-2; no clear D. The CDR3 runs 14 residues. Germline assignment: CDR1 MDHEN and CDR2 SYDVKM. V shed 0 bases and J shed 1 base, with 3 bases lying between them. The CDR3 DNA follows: TGTGCCAGCAGTTTATGGCGGAACACCGGGGAGCTGTTTTTT. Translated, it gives CASSLWRNTGELFF.

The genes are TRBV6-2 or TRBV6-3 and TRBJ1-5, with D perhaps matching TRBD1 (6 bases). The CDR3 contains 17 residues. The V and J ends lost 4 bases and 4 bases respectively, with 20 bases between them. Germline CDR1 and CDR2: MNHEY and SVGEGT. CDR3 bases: TGTGCCAGCAGTTTATATGGGACCGGGACAACAAATCAGCCCCAGCATTTT. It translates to CASSLYGTGTTNQPQHF.

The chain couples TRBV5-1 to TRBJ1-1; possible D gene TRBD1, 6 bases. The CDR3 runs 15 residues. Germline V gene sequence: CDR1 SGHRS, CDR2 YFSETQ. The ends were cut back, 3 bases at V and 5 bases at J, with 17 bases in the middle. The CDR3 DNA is TGCGCCAGCAGCTATGGGGCAGGAGGGGGGACTGAAGCTTTCTTT. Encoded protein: CASSYGAGGGTEAFF.

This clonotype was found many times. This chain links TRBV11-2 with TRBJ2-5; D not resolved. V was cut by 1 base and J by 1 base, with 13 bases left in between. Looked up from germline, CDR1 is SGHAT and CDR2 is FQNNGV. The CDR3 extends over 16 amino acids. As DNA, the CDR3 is TGTGCCAGCAGCTTAGGTCAACTAACGATCCAAGAGACCCAGTACTTC. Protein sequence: CASSLGQLTIQETQYF.

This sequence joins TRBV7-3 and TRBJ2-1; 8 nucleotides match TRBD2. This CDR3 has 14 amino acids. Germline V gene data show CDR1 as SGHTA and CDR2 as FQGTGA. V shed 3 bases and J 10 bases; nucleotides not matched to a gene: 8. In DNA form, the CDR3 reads TGTGCCAGCAGCTTCGGGGGGGCCTTGGAGGAGCAGTTCTTC. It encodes CASSFGGALEEQFF. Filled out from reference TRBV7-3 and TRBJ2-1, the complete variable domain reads GAGVSQTPSNKVTEKGKYVELRCDPISGHTALYWYRQSLGQGPEFLIYFQGTGAADDSGLPNDRFFAVRPEGSVSTLKIQRTERGDSAVYLCASSFGGALEEQFFGPGTRLTVL.

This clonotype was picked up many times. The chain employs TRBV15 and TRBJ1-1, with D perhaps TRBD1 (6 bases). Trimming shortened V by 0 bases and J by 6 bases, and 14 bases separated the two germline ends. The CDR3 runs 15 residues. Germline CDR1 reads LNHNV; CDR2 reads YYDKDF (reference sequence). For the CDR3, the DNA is TGTGCCACCAGCAGAGATTCAGGGGTGTCCCCTGAAGCTTTCTTT. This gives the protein CATSRDSGVSPEAFF.

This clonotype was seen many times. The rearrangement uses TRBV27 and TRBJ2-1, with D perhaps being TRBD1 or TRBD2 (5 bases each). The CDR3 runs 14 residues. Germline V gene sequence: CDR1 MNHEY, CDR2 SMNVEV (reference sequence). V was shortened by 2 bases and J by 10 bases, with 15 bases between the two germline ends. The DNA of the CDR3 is TGTGCCAGCAGTTTAGGCCAAAGAGGGGTCGAGCAGTTCTTC. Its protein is CASSLGQRGVEQFF.